This record covers a single TCR beta chain. Its antigen is unidentified. The data are from a study of blood T cells in healthy people across ages. General observations from the study: Samples with more naive T cells showed higher observed beta diversity.

Primers used in a second PCR of roughly 6 to 12 cycles were a sample-barcoded 5' primer and a J-beta primer mix. Every molecule of cDNA carried a tag from a template-switch adaptor with 12 random nucleotides. Via MiXCR, TCRdb re-called the 5' RACE reads, giving one row per CDR3 protein. Of about 1,000,000 distinct CDR3 sequences listed, roughly 45% are singletons. This CDR3 is 18 amino acids long. From germline, CDR1 is ENHRY and CDR2 SYGVKD. Unmatched junction bases numbered 10, after V lost 5 bases and J lost 1 base. The chain has TRBV10-3 and TRBJ2-7; 14 bases agree with TRBD2. The receptor was derived from a woman between 55 and 75 years old in good health. The sequencing input was blood. Here the CDR3 DNA reads TGTGCCATCAGTCCAAAAGGGACTAGCGGGAGCCCGTCCTACGAGCAGTACTTC. It is translated as CAISPKGTSGSPSYEQYF.